Listed below are T cell receptor beta chains from one sample, sequenced in a study of blood T cell repertoires in COVID-19. Clones were sequenced by immunoSEQ multiplex PCR, and TCRdb holds only the in-frame ones, with some missing. In the table there are under 500,000 clones, 87% of which are singletons. The sequencing input was PBMCs or T cells enriched from blood (not recorded which). The receptors were sampled from a woman younger than 35 with acute COVID-19. Both conserved end residues are part of each CDR3. D genes are given only for firm matches. Size is omitted from some rows. Given values are once, few, many or a class for expanded clones.

cdr3_aa cdr3_nt j_call d_call v_call clone_size
CASSGPSPETQYF TGTGCCAGCAGCGGCCCCTCGCCAGAGACCCAGTACTTC TRBJ2-5 NA TRBV5-4 NA
CASSQKRRLAGPYEQYF TGCGCCAGCAGCCAAAAACGGAGACTAGCGGGACCCTACGAGCAGTACTTC TRBJ2-7 TRBD2 TRBV4-3 NA
CATKQREPGTDTQYF TGTGCCACCAAACAGCGGGAGCCTGGCACAGATACGCAGTATTTT TRBJ2-3 TRBD2 TRBV19 NA
CASSEGGQETQYF TGTGCCAGCAGTGAAGGGGGGCAAGAGACCCAGTACTTC TRBJ2-5 NA TRBV25-1 NA
CASSVGGGTSAKNIQYF TGTGCCAGCAGCGTAGGAGGGGGGACTAGTGCCAAAAACATTCAGTACTTC TRBJ2-4 TRBD2 TRBV9 NA
CASSRGGYEQYF TGTGCCAGCAGCCGAGGGGGCTACGAGCAGTACTTC TRBJ2-7 NA TRBV7-9 NA
CASSLRTAGRYTF TGTGCCAGCAGTCTTCGAACGGCGGGTCGCTACACCTTC TRBJ1-2 NA TRBV14 NA
CASSTPEASGVPEGTDTQYF TGTGCCAGCAGTACCCCAGAGGCTAGCGGGGTGCCGGAGGGCACAGATACGCAGTATTTT TRBJ2-3 TRBD2 TRBV6-2/TRBV6-3 NA
CASSEAKTLSGYTF TGTGCCAGCAGTGAAGCGAAGACATTAAGTGGCTACACCTTC TRBJ1-2 NA TRBV2 NA
CASSYAGGQETQYF TGTGCCAGCAGTTACGCGGGGGGCCAAGAGACCCAGTACTTC TRBJ2-5 TRBD2 TRBV6-5 NA
CASSGFGANYGYTF TGTGCCAGCAGTGGTTTTGGAGCTAACTATGGCTACACCTTC TRBJ1-2 NA TRBV25-1 NA
CASSYEGVPPAEQYF TGTGCCAGCAGTTACGAAGGGGTCCCCCCTGCCGAGCAGTACTTC TRBJ2-7 NA TRBV6-2/TRBV6-3 NA
CASSLTGTSNEKLFF TGTGCCAGCAGCTTAACCGGGACAAGTAATGAAAAACTGTTTTTT TRBJ1-4 NA TRBV11-1 NA
CASSDRTGGNEQYF TGTGCCAGCAGTGATCGGACAGGGGGCAACGAGCAGTACTTC TRBJ2-7 TRBD1 TRBV2 NA
CATSDAGTAEAFF TGTGCCACCAGTGATGCGGGGACAGCGGAAGCTTTCTTT TRBJ1-1 TRBD1 TRBV24-1 NA
CASSPHMDRGVGQYF TGTGCCAGCAGCCCGCACATGGACAGGGGAGTAGGGCAGTACTTC TRBJ2-7 TRBD1 TRBV9 NA
CASTDRLNYGYTF TGTGCCAGCACCGACAGACTTAACTATGGCTACACCTTC TRBJ1-2 NA TRBV28 once
CASSLPGSGTGELFF TGTGCCAGCAGTTTACCGGGATCGGGCACCGGGGAGCTGTTTTTT TRBJ2-2 NA TRBV27 NA
CATSRDPGTGYQPQHF TGTGCCACCAGCAGAGATCCCGGGACAGGGTATCAGCCCCAGCATTTT TRBJ1-5 TRBD1 TRBV15 NA
CASSVGGGSPLHF TGTGCCAGCAGCGTGGGGGGAGGTTCACCCCTCCACTTT TRBJ1-6 NA TRBV5-6 NA
CASSISGIGETQYF TGCGCCAGTTCGATTAGCGGGATCGGAGAGACCCAGTACTTC TRBJ2-5 TRBD2 TRBV10-2 NA
CASSPPGTGGHEQYF TGTGCCAGCAGCCCCCCCGGGACAGGCGGCCACGAGCAGTACTTC TRBJ2-7 TRBD1 TRBV11-3 NA
CASSVASGALTDTQYF TGTGCCAGCAGCGTAGCGAGCGGGGCCCTCACAGATACGCAGTATTTT TRBJ2-3 TRBD2 TRBV9 once
CASSLGQASGNTIYF TGCGCCAGCAGCCTGGGACAGGCCTCTGGAAACACCATATATTTT TRBJ1-3 TRBD1 TRBV5-1 NA
CASSPGGLGGSPLHF TGTGCCAGCTCCCCCGGGGGGCTTGGGGGATCACCCCTCCACTTT TRBJ1-6 NA TRBV2 NA
CASSLRGAGQTDTEAFF TGTGCCAGCAGCTTACGGGGGGCAGGGCAGACGGACACTGAAGCTTTCTTT TRBJ1-1 NA TRBV7-9 NA
CASSFTGAEGYTF TGCGCCAGCAGTTTTACAGGGGCTGAAGGCTACACCTTC TRBJ1-2 TRBD1 TRBV5-1 NA
CASSLGYRGTEAFF TGTGCCAGCAGCTTAGGGTATCGGGGGACTGAAGCTTTCTTT TRBJ1-1 NA TRBV7-9 once
CASSIDARLAGGNNEQFF TGTGCCAGTAGTATAGATGCCCGACTAGCGGGGGGGAACAATGAGCAGTTCTTC TRBJ2-1 TRBD2 TRBV19 NA
CASTRGSNTGELFF TGCGCCAGCACGAGGGGGTCGAACACCGGGGAGCTGTTTTTT TRBJ2-2 NA TRBV5-1 NA
CASSPSTRENTGELFF TGTGCCAGCAGCCCCTCGACTAGGGAAAACACCGGGGAGCTGTTTTTT TRBJ2-2 NA TRBV9 NA